The next 8 T cell receptor beta chains were all read from a single sample in a study of blood T cell repertoires in COVID-19. TCRdb keeps only in-frame clones here, not all; method: immunoSEQ multiplex PCR. The sample comprises around 140,000 clones, 80% of which are singletons, and 3.5% to 4% rests with the top ten. Sequenced sample: peripheral blood. These TCRs come from a man in his 70s who had recovered from COVID-19.

The chain combines TRBV9 with TRBJ2-1; TRBD2 matches at 10 bases. CDR1 is SGDLS, CDR2 YYNGEE, per germline. The CDR3 has 16 residues. With 4 bases clipped from V and 0 bases from J, the junction kept 4 bases outside the gene matches. DNA of the CDR3: TGTGCCAGCAGCCCCAGGACTAGCGGCTCCTACAATGAGCAGTTCTTC. The encoded protein is CASSPRTSGSYNEQFF.

The chain links TRBV27 to TRBJ2-1; the match to TRBD2 covers 12 bases. CDR3 length: 15 residues. The trim removed 5 bases at V and 6 bases at J, leaving 5 bases unmatched. From germline, CDR1 is MNHEY and CDR2 SMNVEV (reference sequence). The chain's CDR3 is CASSLGLAGLNEQFF. The DNA of the CDR3 is TGTGCCAGCAGTCTAGGACTAGCGGGACTCAATGAGCAGTTCTTC.

V is TRBV30 and J is TRBJ2-7, with D possibly TRBD1 on 5 matching bases. CDR1 and CDR2 from the germline V gene are GTSNPN and SVGIG (reference sequence). Trimming took off 6 bases at V and 4 bases at J, with 13 bases between the two ends. The CDR3 length is 12 residues. CDR3 in DNA: TGTGCCTGCCGCGACAGAACTTACGAGCAGTACTTC. Encoded protein: CACRDRTYEQYF.

The chain joins TRBV6-5 to TRBJ2-7; possibly TRBD2 for D (5 bases). V dropped 8 bases and J dropped 3 bases, with 17 bases sitting between them. The CDR3 has 14 residues. Germline CDR1 reads MNHEY; CDR2 reads SVGAGI. CDR3 DNA sequence: TGTGCCAGCGGCGGAAGCGGAAGTGTCTACGAGCAGTACTTC. Protein: CASGGSGSVYEQYF.

The chain recombines TRBV4-1 with TRBJ2-1, with 12 bases lining up with TRBD2. Germline trimming cut 4 bases from V and 10 bases from J; bases unmatched to any gene: 5. Germline CDR1 reads MGHRA; CDR2 reads YSYEKL. The CDR3 is 14 amino acids. The CDR3 DNA reads as TGCGCCAGCAGCCTTCGACTAGCGGGAGTAGAGCAGTTCTTC. Its translation is CASSLRLAGVEQFF.

The genes are TRBV7-3 and TRBJ1-1; no clear D. Trimming took off 1 base at V and 1 base at J, with 4 bases between the two ends. The CDR3 has 13 amino acids. CDR1 and CDR2 (germline): SGHTA, FQGTGA. CDR3: CASSLIQNTEAFF. As DNA, the CDR3 is TGTGCCAGCAGCTTAATACAGAACACTGAAGCTTTCTTT.

The rearrangement uses TRBV7-9 and TRBJ1-1; D unclear. CDR3 length equals 15 residues. CDR1 SEHNR and CDR2 FQNEAQ come from the germline V gene (reference sequence). V was trimmed by 5 bases and J by 1 base, leaving 14 bases between them. As DNA, the CDR3 is TGTGCCAGCAGCCCAGGACTGGGGAAGAACACTGAAGCTTTCTTT. Protein product: CASSPGLGKNTEAFF. Drawing the rest from reference TRBV7-9 and TRBJ1-1, the complete variable domain is DTGVSQNPRHKITKRGQNVTFRCDPISEHNRLYWYRQTLGQGPEFLTYFQNEAQLEKSRLLSDRFSAERPKGSFSTLEIQRTEQGDSAMYLCASSPGLGKNTEAFFGQGTRLTVV.

V usage is TRBV4-1 and J usage is TRBJ1-3; no reliable D call. This CDR3 has 16 amino acids. Germline lookup yields CDR1 MGHRA and CDR2 YSYEKL. Trimming took 3 bases from V and 0 from J, leaving 12 bases between them. In DNA form, the CDR3 reads TGCGCCAGCAGCCAGCCCCAGGCAGCCTCTGGAAACACCATATATTTT. Residues: CASSQPQAASGNTIYF.